Each of the 19 T cell receptor beta chains below was sequenced from the same sample in a study of T cells in Graves' hyperthyroidism and ophthalmopathy. It was RNA transcripts that yielded the amplified TCR beta CDR3 regions. During a first-round RT-PCR of the TCR CDR3, the HTBI primer set was used. TCRdb re-analysed the multiplex PCR reads in MiXCR, keeping a single row per CDR3 protein. The sample carries some 650,000 distinct CDR3 sequences, roughly a sixth recorded once. Material: blood. The receptors here all came from a woman between 40 and 55 years old with Graves' ophthalmopathy.

V is TRBV29-1 and J is TRBJ2-1; D is undetermined. The CDR3 has 12 amino acids. CDR1 and CDR2 from the germline V gene are SQVTM and ANQGSEA. The V and J ends lost 7 bases and 4 bases respectively, with 11 bases between them. The CDR3 DNA is TGCAGCGCAAAAACAGAATACAATGAGCAGTTCTTC. Its translation: CSAKTEYNEQFF.

The rearrangement joins TRBV15 to TRBJ2-5, with D uncertain. Per germline, CDR1 LNHNV and CDR2 YYDKDF (reference sequence). Trimming stripped 1 base from V and 1 base from J, with 7 bases between. This CDR3 contains 14 residues. CDR3 DNA: TGTGCCACCAGCAGAGTTAGCTTCCAAGAGACCCAGTACTTC. This translates into CATSRVSFQETQYF.

CDR3 residues: CASRAPTRGRGYTF. CDR3 sequence (DNA): TGTGCCAGCAGGGCCCCCACCCGGGGTCGAGGCTACACCTTC. The chain is built from TRBV27 and TRBJ1-2, with D uncertain. CDR3 length equals 14 residues. Trimming left V 6 bases short and J 8 bases short, with 19 bases between. Germline V CDR1 and CDR2: MNHEY, SMNVEV (reference sequence).

This clonotype was detected a few times. The chain combines TRBV6-1 with TRBJ2-5, with 10 nucleotides matching TRBD2. The CDR3 has 18 residues. Looked up from germline, CDR1 is MNHNS and CDR2 is SASEGT. V trimming: 7 bases; J trimming: 2 bases; junction bases outside the gene matches: 16. The chain's CDR3 is CASKGLRLAGGKQETQYF. CDR3 nucleotide sequence: TGTGCCAGCAAGGGCCTGCGGTTAGCGGGGGGCAAACAAGAGACCCAGTACTTC.

This clonotype occurred many times. V and J are TRBV7-2 and TRBJ2-5; 10 bases agree with TRBD2. The ends lost 5 bases at V and 4 bases at J; junction bases unmatched: 4. This CDR3 is built from 14 residues. Germline CDR1 SGHTA, CDR2 FQGNSA. CDR3 sequence reads: CASSPRLAGETQYF. CDR3 DNA sequence: TGTGCCAGCAGCCCAAGACTAGCGGGAGAGACCCAGTACTTC. Complete variable domain (other parts from reference TRBV7-2 and TRBJ2-5): GAGVSQSPSNKVTEKGKDVELRCDPISGHTALYWYRQSLGQGLEFLIYFQGNSAPDKSGLPSDRFSAERTGGSVSTLTIQRTQQEDSAVYLCASSPRLAGETQYFGPGTRLLVL.

This clonotype was detected many times. The chain couples TRBV20-1 to TRBJ2-3, with 11 bases matching TRBD2. CDR3 length: 14 residues. The germline CDR1 and CDR2 sequences are DFQATT and SNEGSKA (reference sequence). With V trimmed by 7 bases and J by 1 base, 4 bases remained unmatched. Written as DNA, the CDR3 is TGCAGTGTTCAGACTAGCGGGGGCACAGATACGCAGTATTTT. Amino acids: CSVQTSGGTDTQYF.

Ten or more counts support this clonotype. The genes are TRBV30 and TRBJ1-1; perhaps TRBD1 as D (5 bases). The germline CDR1 and CDR2 sequences are GTSNPN and SVGIG (reference sequence). V dropped 1 base and J dropped 4 bases, with 10 bases sitting between them. This CDR3 is built from 13 residues. CDR3 residues: CAWSAQGTTEAFF. CDR3 coding DNA: TGTGCCTGGAGTGCCCAGGGTACCACTGAAGCTTTCTTT.

This clonotype was observed many times. J is TRBJ2-1 and V is TRBV11-2; D is perhaps TRBD2 (6 bases). Trimming left V 5 bases short and J 7 bases short, with 15 bases between. This CDR3 has 14 residues. Germline V gene sequence: CDR1 SGHAT, CDR2 FQNNGV. For the CDR3, the DNA is TGTGCCAGCAGCAGTGACGGGACTCTTAATGAGCAGTTCTTC. Translating gives CASSSDGTLNEQFF. The full variable domain, its missing parts supplied by reference TRBV11-2 and TRBJ2-1, is EAGVAQSPRYKIIEKRQSVAFWCNPISGHATLYWYQQILGQGPKLLIQFQNNGVVDDSQLPKDRFSAERLKGVDSTLKIQPAKLEDSAVYLCASSSDGTLNEQFFGPGTRLTVL.

The chain couples TRBV6-1 to TRBJ1-4; perhaps TRBD1 as D (6 bases). The CDR3 runs 14 residues. Per germline, CDR1 MNHNS and CDR2 SASEGT. V shed 8 bases and J shed 7 bases, with 17 bases lying between them. The chain's CDR3 is CASATRGQGEKLFF. The CDR3 DNA reads TGTGCCAGCGCAACGCGGGGGCAAGGTGAAAAACTGTTTTTT.

The table lists this clonotype with a few counts. The rearrangement joins TRBV4-1 to TRBJ1-2; perhaps TRBD1 as D (5 bases). The CDR3 contains 15 residues. V lost 1 base, J lost 3 bases, and 12 bases lay in between. The germline CDR1 and CDR2 sequences are MGHRA and YSYEKL. CDR3 protein: CASSQVRGPYYGYTF. The CDR3 region has the DNA TGCGCCAGCAGCCAAGTGCGGGGACCGTACTATGGCTACACCTTC.

At least ten counts were recorded for this clonotype. This chain links TRBV20-1 with TRBJ2-7; maybe TRBD1 (6 bases). The CDR3 runs 14 residues. The V gene's germline CDR1 is DFQATT and CDR2 SNEGSKA (reference sequence). V was shortened by 5 bases and J by 0 bases, with 14 bases between the two germline ends. CDR3 protein: CSALKGGTSYEQYF. The CDR3 bases are TGCAGTGCTCTCAAAGGGGGAACCTCCTACGAGCAGTACTTC.

The rearrangement joins TRBV4-1 to TRBJ2-5; tentative D call: TRBD1 (7 bases). Germline-derived CDR1 and CDR2 are MGHRA and YSYEKL. Trimming pared 2 bases from V and 1 base from J, leaving 17 bases between. The CDR3 is made up of 17 amino acids. The CDR3 spells CASSQSTGVRGQETQYF. Here the CDR3 DNA reads TGCGCCAGCAGCCAATCAACAGGGGTGCGGGGCCAAGAGACCCAGTACTTC.

Many counts were recorded for this clonotype. The V call is TRBV5-1, the J call TRBJ1-3; TRBD1 matches 9 bases. The V gene's germline CDR1 is SGHRS and CDR2 YFSETQ. Trimming cost V 0 bases and J 4 bases; bases outside gene matches: 5. The CDR3 has 16 residues. CDR3 DNA: TGCGCCAGCAGCTTGGGGACAGGGGCGTTGGGAAACACCATATATTTT. Its protein product is CASSLGTGALGNTIYF.

The V gene is TRBV3-1, the J gene TRBJ2-3; no firm D call. The CDR3 contains 18 residues. CDR1 and CDR2 (germline): LGHDT, YNNKEL (reference sequence). V lost 1 base and J 1 base, leaving 18 bases between the germline ends. The DNA for the CDR3 is TGTGCCAGCAGCCAAGGACTCGCTACAATAGTGGGCACAGATACGCAGTATTTT. Its protein is CASSQGLATIVGTDTQYF.

This clonotype has only a few counts. CDR3 nucleotide sequence: TGTGCCACCCGGGACACCCGCCTGGGCTCCTATAATTCACCCCTCCACTTT. It specifies CATRDTRLGSYNSPLHF. The chain recombines TRBV28 with TRBJ1-6; D is possibly TRBD1 (6 bases). Germline lookup yields CDR1 MDHEN and CDR2 SYDVKM. V lost 10 bases and J 0 bases, leaving 19 bases between the germline ends. CDR3 length: 17 residues.

On this clonotype itself: Sequence at one end of the junction differs from germline and may be a read error. V gene TRBV6-1 combines with J gene TRBJ1-2; tentative D call: TRBD1 (6 bases). The CDR3 spans 14 residues. Germline assignment: CDR1 MNHNS and CDR2 SASEGT. For the CDR3, the DNA is TGTGCCGGCAGACAACAGGGAGGCCTATATGGCTACACCTTC. This translates into CAGRQQGGLYGYTF.

The chain couples TRBV11-2 to TRBJ1-3; TRBD1 matches 7 bases. This CDR3 is built from 15 residues. The junction had 7 bases not matched to a gene; V was cut back by 2 bases and J by 6 bases. The V gene's germline CDR1 is SGHAT and CDR2 FQNNGV. The CDR3 spells CASSLMTGLSNTIYF. The CDR3 coding sequence is TGTGCCAGCAGCTTAATGACAGGGTTGTCAAACACCATATATTTT.

This clonotype came up many times. Written as DNA, the CDR3 is TGTGCCAGCAGCGGCGGGGGGACCCACACAGATACGCAGTATTTT. Encoded protein: CASSGGGTHTDTQYF. The gene calls are TRBV2 and TRBJ2-3, with 8 bases lining up with TRBD2. This CDR3 contains 15 residues. V shed 6 bases and J 2 bases; nucleotides not matched to a gene: 7. Germline V gives CDR1 SNHLY, CDR2 FYNNEI.

At least ten counts were recorded for this clonotype. The chain couples TRBV12-3 or TRBV12-4 to TRBJ2-7; 12 positions match TRBD2. The CDR3 is 14 residues long. J lost 6 bases, V lost 7 bases, and 7 bases had no gene match. The CDR3 sequence is CASKGTSGSREQYF. CDR3 nucleotide sequence: TGTGCCAGCAAGGGGACTAGCGGGTCTCGCGAGCAGTACTTC.